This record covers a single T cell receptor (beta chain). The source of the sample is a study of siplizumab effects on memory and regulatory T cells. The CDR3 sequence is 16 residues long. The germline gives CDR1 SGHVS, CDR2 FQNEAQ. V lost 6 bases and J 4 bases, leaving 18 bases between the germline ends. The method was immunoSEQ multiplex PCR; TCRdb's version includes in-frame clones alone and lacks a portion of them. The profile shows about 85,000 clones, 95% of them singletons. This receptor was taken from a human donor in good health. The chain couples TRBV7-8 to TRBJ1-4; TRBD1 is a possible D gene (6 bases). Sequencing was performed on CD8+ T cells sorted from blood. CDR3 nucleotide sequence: TGTGCCAGCAGATTCCTTGCGGGGGCCCTTAATGAAAAACTGTTTTTT. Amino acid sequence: CASRFLAGALNEKLFF.